This is a list of T cell receptor beta chains from one sample in a study of post-analysis software for immune sequencing data. TCRdb reprocessed the PCR reads via MiXCR and lists one record per CDR3 protein. The data hold roughly 580,000 distinct CDR3 sequences, with roughly two fifths observed a single time. Sequenced input: blood. These receptors all stem from a girl aged 10 to 17 with multiple sclerosis. CDR3s include the opening cysteine and the closing phenylalanine or tryptophan. D genes are given only for firm matches. The listing skips clone size in some rows; elsewhere it reads once, few, many or a size class.

j_gene | d_gene | abundance | v_gene | CDR3nt | CDR3aa
TRBJ1-4 | NA | NA | TRBV4-2 | TGTGCCAGCAGCCAAGTTGGAATAAATGAAAAACTGTTTTTT | CASSQVGINEKLFF
TRBJ1-5 | TRBD1 | few | TRBV12-3/TRBV12-4 | TGTGCCAGCAGCGGGACAGTCGGACAGCCCCAGCATTTT | CASSGTVGQPQHF
TRBJ2-3 | NA | NA | TRBV27 | TGTGCCAGCAGTTTCTACCACCGGACTGGTCTGGATACGCAGTATTTT | CASSFYHRTGLDTQYF
TRBJ2-7 | NA | NA | TRBV12-3/TRBV12-4 | TGTGCCAGCAGTAAAACAGGTGGGGGGCCCTACGAGCAGTACTTC | CASSKTGGGPYEQYF
TRBJ2-1 | TRBD2 | NA | TRBV7-9 | TGTGCCAGCAGCTTACTAGCGGGATTCCAGGACAATGAGCAGTTCTTC | CASSLLAGFQDNEQFF
TRBJ2-7 | TRBD2 | few | TRBV5-5 | TGTGCCAGCAGCTTGGTTGTGGGATTGGGACTAGCGGGGAGCTCCTACGAGCAGTACTTC | CASSLVVGLGLAGSSYEQYF
TRBJ2-7 | NA | NA | TRBV6-6 | TGTGCCAGCAGTCAGGGAAATAACGAGCAGTACTTC | CASSQGNNEQYF
TRBJ1-1 | NA | NA | TRBV11-3 | TGTGCCAGCAGCTTAACACGGGGGCCCACTGAAGCTTTCTTT | CASSLTRGPTEAFF
TRBJ2-3 | NA | once | TRBV6-2/TRBV6-3 | TGTGCCAGCAGTCAACTCACCCACACAGATACGCAGTATTTT | CASSQLTHTDTQYF
TRBJ1-2 | NA | NA | TRBV5-1 | TGCGCCAGCAGCGTGGCGGGGGGTGTGAACTATGGCTACACCTTC | CASSVAGGVNYGYTF
TRBJ2-3 | TRBD1 | few | TRBV5-1 | TGCGCCAGCAGCCTCACCGGGACAGGCTCAGATACGCAGTATTTT | CASSLTGTGSDTQYF
TRBJ2-1 | NA | NA | TRBV7-9 | TGTGCCAGCAGCTTAGTGGGGGGCAACGCGGTTTACAATGAGCAGTTCTTC | CASSLVGGNAVYNEQFF
TRBJ1-5 | NA | NA | TRBV7-2 | TGTGCCAGCAGACTGGACCCCGGACAGCCCCAGCATTTT | CASRLDPGQPQHF
TRBJ1-6 | TRBD1 | NA | TRBV20-1 | TGCAGTGCTAGGGGCGAACAGGGGAGTGTAGGTTCACCCCTCCACTTT | CSARGEQGSVGSPLHF
TRBJ1-5 | NA | NA | TRBV12-3/TRBV12-4 | TGTGCCAGCAGTCCCGCGAATAGCAATCAGCCCCAGCATTTT | CASSPANSNQPQHF
TRBJ1-4 | TRBD1 | NA | TRBV29-1 | TGCAGCGTTCGACAGGGGGAAAAACTGTTTTTT | CSVRQGEKLFF
TRBJ2-4 | TRBD1 | NA | TRBV7-2 | TGTGCCAGCAGACAGGGGGCAAACATTCAGTACTTC | CASRQGANIQYF
TRBJ2-3 | NA | NA | TRBV12-3/TRBV12-4 | TGTGCCAGTACAGGTCCCCCTAGCACAGATACGCAGTATTTT | CASTGPPSTDTQYF
TRBJ2-3 | NA | NA | TRBV12-3/TRBV12-4 | TGTGCCAGCAGTTCATACCCCATGGATACGCAGTATTTT | CASSSYPMDTQYF
TRBJ2-2 | NA | NA | TRBV5-1 | TGCGCCAGCAGCCACTCGGGGACACACAACACCGGGGAGCTGTTTTTT | CASSHSGTHNTGELFF
TRBJ1-2 | NA | few | TRBV29-1 | TGCAGCGTTGTTCTGGGTGACTATGGCTACACCTTC | CSVVLGDYGYTF
TRBJ2-5 | TRBD2 | NA | TRBV5-6 | TGTGCCAGCAAACTTAGCGGGACGGAGACCCAGTACTTC | CASKLSGTETQYF
TRBJ1-2 | NA | NA | TRBV12-3/TRBV12-4 | TGTGCCAGCACCTTACAGGGATATGGCTACACCTTC | CASTLQGYGYTF
TRBJ2-1 | TRBD2 | NA | TRBV6-7 | TGTGCCAGCAGTTTCAAGCGGGAGAGCTCCTACAATGAGCAGTTCTTC | CASSFKRESSYNEQFF
TRBJ2-7 | NA | many | TRBV20-1 | TGCAGTGCTTCGGGGGCAAGCTCCTACGAGCAGTACTTC | CSASGASSYEQYF
TRBJ2-5 | TRBD2 | NA | TRBV7-6 | TGTGCCAGCAGCTTAGTGAGACTAGCGGGAGAAGAGACCCAGTACTTC | CASSLVRLAGEETQYF
TRBJ2-1 | NA | few | TRBV15 | TGTGCCACCAGCAGAGAATCGACCTACAATGAGCAGTTCTTC | CATSRESTYNEQFF